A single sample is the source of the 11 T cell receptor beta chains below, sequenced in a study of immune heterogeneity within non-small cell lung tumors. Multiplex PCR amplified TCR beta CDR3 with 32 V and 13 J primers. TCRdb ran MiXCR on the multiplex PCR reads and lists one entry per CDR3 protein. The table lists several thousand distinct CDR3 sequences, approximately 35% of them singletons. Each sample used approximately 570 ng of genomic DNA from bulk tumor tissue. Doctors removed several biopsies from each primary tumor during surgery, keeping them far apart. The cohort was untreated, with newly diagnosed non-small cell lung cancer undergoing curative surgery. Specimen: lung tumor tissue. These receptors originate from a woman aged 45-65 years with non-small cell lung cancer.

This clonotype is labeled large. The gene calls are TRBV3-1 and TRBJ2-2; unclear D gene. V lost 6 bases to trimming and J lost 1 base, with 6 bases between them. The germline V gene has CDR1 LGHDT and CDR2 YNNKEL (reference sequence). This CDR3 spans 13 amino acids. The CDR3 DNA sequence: TGTGCCAGCAGTGACTTGAACACCGGGGAGCTGTTTTTT. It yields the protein CASSDLNTGELFF.

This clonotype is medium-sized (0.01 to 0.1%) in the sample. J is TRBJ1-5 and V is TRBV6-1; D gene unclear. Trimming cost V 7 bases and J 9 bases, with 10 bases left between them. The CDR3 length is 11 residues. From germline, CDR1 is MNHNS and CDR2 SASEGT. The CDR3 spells CASTDRGPQHF. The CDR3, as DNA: TGTGCCAGCACCGATCGGGGGCCCCAGCATTTT.

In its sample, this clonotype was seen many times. CDR3 protein: CSVGFGSGRIMNTEAFF. CDR3 nucleotides: TGCAGCGTTGGGTTTGGTTCTGGACGGATCATGAACACTGAAGCTTTCTTT. The chain combines TRBV29-1 with TRBJ1-1; D gene uncertain. The germline V gene has CDR1 SQVTM and CDR2 ANQGSEA. The CDR3 sequence is 17 residues long. Trimming took off 4 bases at V and 0 bases at J, with 21 bases between the two ends. The variable domain in full, with the rest retrieved from reference TRBV29-1 and TRBJ1-1, is SAVISQKPSRDICQRGTSLTIQCQVDSQVTMMFWYRQQPGQSLTLIATANQGSEATYESGFVIDKFPISRPNLTFSTLTVSNMSPEDSSIYLCSVGFGSGRIMNTEAFFGQGTRLTVV.

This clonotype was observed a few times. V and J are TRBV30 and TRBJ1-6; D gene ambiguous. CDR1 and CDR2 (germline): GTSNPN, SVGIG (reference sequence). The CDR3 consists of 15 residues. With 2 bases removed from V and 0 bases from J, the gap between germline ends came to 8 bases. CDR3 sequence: CAWSLESSYNSPLHF. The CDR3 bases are TGTGCCTGGAGTCTAGAAAGCTCCTATAATTCACCCCTCCACTTT. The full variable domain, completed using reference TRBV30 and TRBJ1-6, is SQTIHQWPATLVQPVGSPLSLECTVEGTSNPNLYWYRQAAGRGLQLLFYSVGIGQISSEVPQNLSASRPQDRQFILSSKKLLLSDSGFYLCAWSLESSYNSPLHFGNGTRLTVT.

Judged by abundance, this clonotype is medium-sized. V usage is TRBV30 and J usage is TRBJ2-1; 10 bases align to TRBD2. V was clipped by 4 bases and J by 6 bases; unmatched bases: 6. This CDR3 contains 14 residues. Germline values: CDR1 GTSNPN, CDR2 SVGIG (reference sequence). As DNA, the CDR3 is TGTGCCTGGACACCGGGACTAGCGATCAATGAGCAGTTCTTC. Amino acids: CAWTPGLAINEQFF.

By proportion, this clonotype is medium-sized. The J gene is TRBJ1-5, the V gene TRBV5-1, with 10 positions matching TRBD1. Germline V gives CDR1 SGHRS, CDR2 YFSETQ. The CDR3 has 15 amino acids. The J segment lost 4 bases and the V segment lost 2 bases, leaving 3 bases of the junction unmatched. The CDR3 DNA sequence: TGCGCCAGCAGCTTCGGGACAGGGGAAAATCAGCCCCAGCATTTT. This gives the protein CASSFGTGENQPQHF. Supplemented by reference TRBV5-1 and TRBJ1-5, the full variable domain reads KAGVTQTPRYLIKTRGQQVTLSCSPISGHRSVSWYQQTPGQGLQFLFEYFSETQRNKGNFPGRFSGRQFSNSRSEMNVSTLELGDSALYLCASSFGTGENQPQHFGDGTRLSIL.

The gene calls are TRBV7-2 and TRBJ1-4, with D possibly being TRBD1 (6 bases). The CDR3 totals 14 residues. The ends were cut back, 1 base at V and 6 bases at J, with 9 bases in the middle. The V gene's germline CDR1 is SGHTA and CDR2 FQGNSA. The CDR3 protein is CASSLVAGDEKLFF. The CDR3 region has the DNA TGTGCCAGCAGCTTAGTTGCAGGGGATGAAAAACTGTTTTTT.

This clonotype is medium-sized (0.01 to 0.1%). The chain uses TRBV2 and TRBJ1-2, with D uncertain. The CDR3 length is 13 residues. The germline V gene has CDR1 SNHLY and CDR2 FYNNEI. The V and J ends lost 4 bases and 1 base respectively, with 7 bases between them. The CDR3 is CASSVRVNYGYTF. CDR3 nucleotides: TGTGCCAGCAGTGTACGGGTTAACTATGGCTACACCTTC.

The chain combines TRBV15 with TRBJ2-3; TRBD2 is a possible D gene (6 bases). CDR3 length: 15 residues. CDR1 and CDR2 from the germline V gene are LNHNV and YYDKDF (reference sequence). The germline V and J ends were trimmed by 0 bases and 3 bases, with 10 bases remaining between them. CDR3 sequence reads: CATSRDGGATDTQYF. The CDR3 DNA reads TGTGCCACCAGCAGAGACGGCGGGGCTACAGATACGCAGTATTTT.

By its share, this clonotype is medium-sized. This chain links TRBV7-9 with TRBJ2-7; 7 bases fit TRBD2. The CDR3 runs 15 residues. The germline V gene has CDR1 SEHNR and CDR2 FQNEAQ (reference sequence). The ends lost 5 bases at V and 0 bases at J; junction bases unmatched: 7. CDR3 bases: TGTGCCAGCAGCCAGACTAGCACGAGCTCCTACGAGCAGTACTTC. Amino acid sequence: CASSQTSTSSYEQYF.

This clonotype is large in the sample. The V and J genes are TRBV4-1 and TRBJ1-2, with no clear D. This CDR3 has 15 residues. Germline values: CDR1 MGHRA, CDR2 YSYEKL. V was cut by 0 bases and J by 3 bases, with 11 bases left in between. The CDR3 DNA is TGCGCCAGCAGCCAAGACGGGCGGAGTTACTATGGCTACACCTTC. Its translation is CASSQDGRSYYGYTF.